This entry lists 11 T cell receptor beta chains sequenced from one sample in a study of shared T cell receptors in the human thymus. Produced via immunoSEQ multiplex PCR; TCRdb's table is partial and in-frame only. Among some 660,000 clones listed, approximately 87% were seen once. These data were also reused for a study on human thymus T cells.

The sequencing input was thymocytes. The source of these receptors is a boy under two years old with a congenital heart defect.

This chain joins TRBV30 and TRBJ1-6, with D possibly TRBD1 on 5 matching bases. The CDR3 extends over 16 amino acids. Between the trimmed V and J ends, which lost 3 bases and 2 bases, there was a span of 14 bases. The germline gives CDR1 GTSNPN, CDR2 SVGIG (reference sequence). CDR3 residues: CAWSDGGTPYNSPLHF. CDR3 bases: TGTGCCTGGAGCGACGGGGGAACCCCCTATAATTCACCCCTCCACTTT.

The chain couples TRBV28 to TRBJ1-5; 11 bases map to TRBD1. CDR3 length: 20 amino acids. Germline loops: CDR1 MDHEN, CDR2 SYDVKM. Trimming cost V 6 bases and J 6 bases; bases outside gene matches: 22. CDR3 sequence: CASSPKPDRGRSRIIQPQHF. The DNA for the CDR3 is TGTGCCAGCAGCCCTAAACCGGACAGGGGGCGATCTCGTATTATTCAGCCCCAGCATTTT.

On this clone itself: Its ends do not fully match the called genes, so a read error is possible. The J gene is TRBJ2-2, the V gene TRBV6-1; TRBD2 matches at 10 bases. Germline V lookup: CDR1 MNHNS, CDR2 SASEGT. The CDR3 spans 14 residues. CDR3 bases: TGTGCCAGCAGGGAAGCGGGGGGGCCCGGGGAGCTGTTTTTT. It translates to CASREAGGPGELFF.

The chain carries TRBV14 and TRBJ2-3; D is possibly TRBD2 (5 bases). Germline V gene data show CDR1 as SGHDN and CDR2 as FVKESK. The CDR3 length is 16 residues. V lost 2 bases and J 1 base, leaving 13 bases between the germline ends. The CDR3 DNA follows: TGTGCCAGCAGCCAAACCACGGGGTTCGGCACAGATACGCAGTATTTT. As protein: CASSQTTGFGTDTQYF.

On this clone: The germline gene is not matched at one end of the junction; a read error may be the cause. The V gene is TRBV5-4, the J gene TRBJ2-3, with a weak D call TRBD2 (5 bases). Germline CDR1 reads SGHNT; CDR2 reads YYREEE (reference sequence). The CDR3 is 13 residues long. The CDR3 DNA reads TGTGCCAGCAGCAACCCTAGCATAGATACGCAGTATTTT. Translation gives CASSNPSIDTQYF.

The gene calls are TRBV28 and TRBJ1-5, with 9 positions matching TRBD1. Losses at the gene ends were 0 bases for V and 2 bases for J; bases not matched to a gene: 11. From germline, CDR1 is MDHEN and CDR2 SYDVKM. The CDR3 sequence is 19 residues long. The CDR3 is CASSLWGDRAFPGNQPQHF. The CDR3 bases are TGTGCCAGCAGTTTATGGGGGGACAGGGCTTTTCCGGGCAATCAGCCCCAGCATTTT. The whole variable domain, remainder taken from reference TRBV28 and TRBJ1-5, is DVKVTQSSRYLVKRTGEKVFLECVQDMDHENMFWYRQDPGLGLRLIYFSYDVKMKEKGDIPEGYSVSREKKERFSLILESASTNQTSMYLCASSLWGDRAFPGNQPQHFGDGTRLSIL.

The DNA of the CDR3 is TGTGCTAGTGGTCTTGGCTACAGGGCAGGGGGGACCTCTGGGGCCAACGTCCTGACTTTC. It specifies CASGLGYRAGGTSGANVLTF. The chain combines TRBV12-5 with TRBJ2-6; possibly TRBD1 for D (7 bases). Trimming took off 5 bases at V and 0 bases at J, with 23 bases between the two ends. The CDR3 consists of 20 residues. Germline V CDR1 and CDR2: LGHNT, FRNRAP.

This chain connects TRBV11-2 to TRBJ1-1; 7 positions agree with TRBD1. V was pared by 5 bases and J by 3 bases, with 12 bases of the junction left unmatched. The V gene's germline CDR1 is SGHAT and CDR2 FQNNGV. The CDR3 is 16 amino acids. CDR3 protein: CASSQTVGQVDTEAFF. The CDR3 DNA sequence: TGTGCCAGCAGCCAAACCGTAGGACAGGTGGACACTGAAGCTTTCTTT.

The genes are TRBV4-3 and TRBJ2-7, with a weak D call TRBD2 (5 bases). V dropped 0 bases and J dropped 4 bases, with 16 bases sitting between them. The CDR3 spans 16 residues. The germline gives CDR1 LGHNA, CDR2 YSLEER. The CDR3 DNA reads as TGCGCCAGCAGCCAAGAGAGGATGAGGGTCGAGTACGAGCAGTACTTC. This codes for CASSQERMRVEYEQYF.

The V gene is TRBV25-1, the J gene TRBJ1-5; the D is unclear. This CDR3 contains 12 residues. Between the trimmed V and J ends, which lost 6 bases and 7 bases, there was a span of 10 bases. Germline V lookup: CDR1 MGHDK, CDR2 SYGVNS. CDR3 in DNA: TGTGCCAGCAGGCTAGGATTCCAGCCCCAGCATTTT. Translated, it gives CASRLGFQPQHF.

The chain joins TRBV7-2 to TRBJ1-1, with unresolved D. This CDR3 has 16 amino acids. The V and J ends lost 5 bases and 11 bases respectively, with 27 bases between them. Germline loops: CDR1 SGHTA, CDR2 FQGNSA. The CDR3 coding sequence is TGTGCCAGCAGCCAGTGGACCCGGGAAGTTTCCCTTAAGGCTTTCTTT. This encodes CASSQWTREVSLKAFF.